The 23 T cell receptor beta chains reported below all come from one sample, sequenced in a study of OX40 agonist ivuxolimab in advanced cancers. Repertoires were generated with immunoSEQ multiplex PCR, while TCRdb's copy carries only in-frame clones and drops some. The sample has roughly 67,000 clones, roughly 84% seen once. The sample here was CD4+ or CD8+ T cells sorted from blood, taken in a trial of the OX40 agonist ivuxolimab. These TCRs come from an adult with an advanced solid tumor such as melanoma, head and neck, liver or kidney cancer.

The V gene is TRBV5-1, the J gene TRBJ1-4; TRBD1 aligns across 7 bases. Germline loops: CDR1 SGHRS, CDR2 YFSETQ. The CDR3 is 15 residues long. V was clipped by 4 bases and J by 7 bases; unmatched bases: 10. The CDR3 region has the DNA TGCGCCAGCAGCATCGACAGGGTAGCGGCTGAAAAACTGTTTTTT. Protein sequence: CASSIDRVAAEKLFF.

This clone was seen a single time. The V and J genes are TRBV5-6 and TRBJ2-5; no clear D gene. This CDR3 has 13 residues. Trimming took off 4 bases at V and 1 base at J, with 8 bases between the two ends. Germline V gene data show CDR1 as SGHDT and CDR2 as YYEEEE. CDR3: CASSARTQETQYF. For the CDR3, the DNA is TGTGCCAGCAGCGCACGGACCCAAGAGACCCAGTACTTC.

The rearrangement uses TRBV27 and TRBJ1-4, with D unresolved. The CDR3 length is 14 residues. The germline V gene encodes CDR1 MNHEY and CDR2 SMNVEV (reference sequence). With 4 bases removed from V and 8 bases from J, the gap between germline ends came to 14 bases. CDR3 sequence (DNA): TGTGCCAGCAGTTGGTCAAGTGGCGAGGAAAAACTGTTTTTT. Translation: CASSWSSGEEKLFF.

V and J are TRBV10-1 and TRBJ2-2; perhaps D is TRBD1 or TRBD2 (5 bases each). Germline CDR1 is WNHNN and CDR2 is SYGVQD (reference sequence). With 6 bases removed from V and 0 bases from J, the gap between germline ends came to 8 bases. The length of the CDR3 is 14 residues. The CDR3 region has the DNA TGCGCCAGCAGAGGGACGTCGAACACCGGGGAGCTGTTTTTT. This encodes CASRGTSNTGELFF.

This chain connects TRBV4-3 to TRBJ1-5; a possible D gene is TRBD1 (6 bases). Germline CDR1 LGHNA, CDR2 YSLEER. V lost 0 bases and J lost 1, with 10 bases in between. CDR3 length: 16 amino acids. CDR3 sequence (DNA): TGCGCCAGCAGCCAAGATCAAGGGGGAAGCAATCAGCCCCAGCATTTT. This encodes CASSQDQGGSNQPQHF.

This chain uses TRBV4-3 with TRBJ1-5; the D is unclear. There are 15 residues in the CDR3. Trimming took off 0 bases at V and 0 bases at J, with 6 bases between the two ends. CDR1 is LGHNA, CDR2 YSLEER, per germline. In DNA form, the CDR3 reads TGCGCCAGCAGCCAAGAGGGAAATAGCAATCAGCCCCAGCATTTT. This sequence encodes CASSQEGNSNQPQHF.

V is TRBV5-6 and J is TRBJ2-6; a possible D gene is TRBD1 (5 bases). This CDR3 is 16 amino acids long. The ends were cut back, 1 base at V and 4 bases at J, with 12 bases in the middle. CDR1 and CDR2 from the germline V gene are SGHDT and YYEEEE. The CDR3 sequence is CASSLQGWGGANVLTF. CDR3 nucleotide sequence: TGTGCCAGCAGCTTGCAGGGTTGGGGAGGGGCCAACGTCCTGACTTTC.

The chain combines TRBV5-4 with TRBJ1-2; D is undetermined. The germline V gene has CDR1 SGHNT and CDR2 YYREEE (reference sequence). Deletions cut 7 bases from V and 5 bases from J, with 15 bases between. The CDR3 spans 13 residues. The CDR3 region is CASYQGNFYGYTF. The CDR3 nucleotides are TGTGCCAGCTATCAAGGGAATTTTTATGGCTACACCTTC.

The rearrangement links TRBV11-2 to TRBJ2-3; D remains unclear. Between the trimmed V and J ends, which lost 0 bases and 2 bases, there was a span of 12 bases. The CDR3 covers 16 residues. Looked up from germline, CDR1 is SGHAT and CDR2 is FQNNGV. DNA of the CDR3: TGTGCCAGCAGCTTAGAGATTGGGCTATACACAGATACGCAGTATTTT. Protein: CASSLEIGLYTDTQYF.

The chain combines TRBV11-1 with TRBJ2-3, with 9 nucleotides matching TRBD2. V dropped 8 bases and J dropped 3; count of bases not matched to a gene: 9. CDR1 and CDR2 from the germline V gene are SGHAT and FQDESV (reference sequence). This CDR3 region has 15 residues. CDR3 region: CASALRAGGTDTQYF. The CDR3 nucleotides read TGTGCCAGCGCCCTCCGAGCGGGGGGAACAGATACGCAGTATTTT. The full variable domain, in which reference TRBV11-1 and TRBJ2-3 provide the parts outside the CDR3, is EAEVAQSPRYKITEKSQAVAFWCDPISGHATLYWYRQILGQGPELLVQFQDESVVDDSQLPKDRFSAERLKGVDSTLKIQPAELGDSAMYLCASALRAGGTDTQYFGPGTRLTVL.

The chain links TRBV2 to TRBJ2-1; D is ambiguous. V lost 3 bases and J 7 bases, leaving 25 bases between the germline ends. Looked up from germline, CDR1 is SNHLY and CDR2 is FYNNEI. This CDR3 region has 18 residues. This CDR3 is CASSDPSKGKFYRNEQFF. The DNA of the CDR3 is TGTGCCAGCAGTGACCCCAGTAAAGGGAAGTTTTACCGGAATGAGCAGTTCTTC.

This sequence joins TRBV5-1 and TRBJ1-1; D ambiguous. This CDR3 contains 14 residues. CDR1 is SGHRS and CDR2 is YFSETQ in the germline V gene. Trimming cost V 3 bases and J 1 base, with 10 bases left between them. The CDR3 region is CASSSSGWNTEAFF. Here the CDR3 DNA reads TGCGCCAGCAGCTCCTCGGGATGGAACACTGAAGCTTTCTTT.

The chain links TRBV19 to TRBJ1-3, with 8 bases that match TRBD1. Per germline, CDR1 LNHDA and CDR2 SQIVND (reference sequence). The CDR3 extends over 15 amino acids. The V segment lost 8 bases and the J segment 0 bases; nucleotides outside the gene matches: 6. The CDR3 region is CASRQGSTSGNTIYF. CDR3 DNA sequence: TGTGCCAGTCGACAGGGGTCTACCTCTGGAAACACCATATATTTT.

This sequence joins TRBV5-8 and TRBJ1-2; a possible D gene is TRBD1 (6 bases). Germline V gene sequence: CDR1 SGHTS, CDR2 YDEGEE. The CDR3 consists of 15 residues. With 2 bases removed from V and 3 bases from J, the gap between germline ends came to 14 bases. CDR3 DNA sequence: TGTGCCAGCAGCTTCCCGAGAGGGGGGGACTATGGCTACACCTTC. Residues: CASSFPRGGDYGYTF. Based on the CDR3 plus reference TRBV5-8 and TRBJ1-2, the full variable domain is EAGVTQSPTHLIKTRGQQATLRCSPISGHTSVYWYQQALGLGLQFLLWYDEGEERNRGNFPPRFSGRQFPNYSSELNVNALELEDSALYLCASSFPRGGDYGYTFGSGTRLTVV.

This chain links TRBV9 with TRBJ1-6; maybe TRBD1 (6 bases). The CDR3 has 15 amino acids. Trimming left V 0 bases short and J 7 bases short, with 11 bases between. Germline V lookup: CDR1 SGDLS, CDR2 YYNGEE. The CDR3 is CASSVEPQGNSPLHF. The CDR3, as DNA: TGTGCCAGCAGCGTAGAACCCCAGGGGAATTCACCCCTCCACTTT.

The chain links TRBV10-3 to TRBJ1-2, with D unresolved. Trimming removed 2 bases at V and 4 bases at J, with 14 bases between. Germline V CDR1 and CDR2: ENHRY, SYGVKD. The CDR3 has 15 residues. CDR3 bases: TGTGCCATCAGTGAGGGCAGCGAATCTCGCTATGGCTACACCTTC. Encoded protein: CAISEGSESRYGYTF.

V is TRBV5-1 and J is TRBJ2-1; TRBD2 matches 11 bases. The J segment lost 6 bases and the V segment lost 0 bases, leaving 5 bases of the junction unmatched. The CDR3 runs 16 residues. Germline CDR1 reads SGHRS; CDR2 reads YFSETQ. The CDR3 protein is CASSLGVAGGPNEQFF. CDR3 DNA: TGCGCCAGCAGCTTGGGTGTAGCGGGGGGGCCCAATGAGCAGTTCTTC.

The CDR3: CASSQRPAGPLGWDLHF. In DNA form, the CDR3 reads TGTGCCAGCAGCCAACGACCCGCCGGGCCTCTAGGGTGGGACCTCCACTTT. V is TRBV7-2 and J is TRBJ1-6; D not resolved. The V gene's germline CDR1 is SGHTA and CDR2 FQGNSA. Deletions cut 5 bases from V and 15 bases from J, with 29 bases between. CDR3 length: 17 amino acids.

The chain recombines TRBV30 with TRBJ2-7; unclear D gene. Germline CDR1 GTSNPN, CDR2 SVGIG (reference sequence). This CDR3 is 13 amino acids long. V was trimmed by 1 base and J by 3 bases, leaving 10 bases between them. DNA of the CDR3: TGTGCCTGGAGTGAGGGTGGACGCTACGAGCAGTACTTC. Its protein product is CAWSEGGRYEQYF.

The chain has TRBV4-2 and TRBJ2-3; the match to TRBD2 covers 11 bases. CDR1 and CDR2 from the germline V gene are LGHNA and YNFKEQ. This CDR3 has 15 residues. With V trimmed by 6 bases and J by 3 bases, 5 bases remained unmatched. CDR3 amino acids: CASRPGTSGTDTQYF. The CDR3 DNA is TGTGCCAGCAGGCCCGGGACTAGCGGAACAGATACGCAGTATTTT.

The chain joins TRBV18 to TRBJ2-5; 11 bases fit TRBD2. Germline V CDR1 and CDR2: KGHSH, LQKENI. V gave up 3 bases and J gave up 2 bases; unmatched junction bases: 14. The CDR3 covers 19 residues. CDR3 DNA: TGTGCCAGCTCACCGTTGTTCACTAGCGGGGGACCTAGTCAAGAGACCCAGTACTTC. The encoded protein is CASSPLFTSGGPSQETQYF.

The chain uses TRBV5-8 and TRBJ1-1; the D gene is possibly TRBD1 (5 bases). The CDR3 is 18 amino acids. Germline-derived CDR1 and CDR2 are SGHTS and YDEGEE. V lost 0 bases to trimming and J lost 1 base, with 19 bases between them. CDR3 in amino acids: CASSLGIVTAAPNTEAFF. The DNA for the CDR3 is TGTGCCAGCAGCTTGGGAATCGTGACAGCGGCGCCGAACACTGAAGCTTTCTTT.

The chain couples TRBV7-9 to TRBJ1-2; D is undetermined. CDR1 SEHNR and CDR2 FQNEAQ come from the germline V gene (reference sequence). CDR3 length equals 16 residues. Trimming shortened V by 4 bases and J by 4 bases, and 19 bases separated the two germline ends. CDR3: CASSSRGFGRGYGYTF. For the CDR3, the DNA is TGTGCCAGCAGCTCCCGGGGTTTTGGGCGGGGCTATGGCTACACCTTC.